This T cell receptor (beta chain) was recorded in a study of T cells in Graves' hyperthyroidism and ophthalmopathy. Across the whole study: Staff took peripheral blood when the initial diagnosis was made, before any treatment began.

This CDR3 is 11 amino acids long. Trimming removed 7 bases from V and 5 bases from J, with 5 bases in between. Fresh peripheral blood, under 13 ml, was the source of the PBMCs. Amplification of TCR beta CDR3 regions was performed using RNA transcripts as template. TCR CDR3 underwent first-round RT-PCR with the HTBI primer set. TCRdb redid the calling of the multiplex PCR reads with MiXCR, one entry per CDR3 protein. Among fewer than 900,000 distinct CDR3 sequences listed, roughly 15% were seen once. This clonotype was detected many times. The sequenced sample consisted of blood. The sequence derives from a man younger than 35 with Graves' hyperthyroidism. This rearrangement joins TRBV12-3 or TRBV12-4 to TRBJ2-2; D remains ambiguous. This chain's CDR3 is CASTETGELFF. In nucleotides, the CDR3 is TGTGCCAGCACAGAGACCGGGGAGCTGTTTTTT.